This T cell receptor beta chain was observed in a study of metastatic and nonmetastatic thyroid tumors. In the study overall: Both malignant and benign thyroid patients supplied peripheral blood and tumor or nodule tissue samples, across which the repertoires of these patients were then compared.

All patients were treatment-naive before thyroid surgery. Per germline, CDR1 LGHNA and CDR2 YNFKEQ. Trimming took off 4 bases at V and 0 bases at J, with 13 bases between the two ends. The CDR3 runs to 15 residues. This clone has ten or more counts. TCRdb re-processed the PCR reads through MiXCR. The data contain some 55,000 clones, 20% of them singletons. Source material: blood. This rearrangement joins TRBV4-2 to TRBJ2-7; D is uncertain. This sequence originates from a female donor with papillary thyroid cancer or a benign thyroid nodule (not recorded which). Some clones in this sample may be carry-over from other donors' samples. CDR3 protein: CASSRDGGSSYEQYF. CDR3 DNA: TGTGCCAGCAGCCGGGATGGTGGCTCCTCCTACGAGCAGTACTTC.